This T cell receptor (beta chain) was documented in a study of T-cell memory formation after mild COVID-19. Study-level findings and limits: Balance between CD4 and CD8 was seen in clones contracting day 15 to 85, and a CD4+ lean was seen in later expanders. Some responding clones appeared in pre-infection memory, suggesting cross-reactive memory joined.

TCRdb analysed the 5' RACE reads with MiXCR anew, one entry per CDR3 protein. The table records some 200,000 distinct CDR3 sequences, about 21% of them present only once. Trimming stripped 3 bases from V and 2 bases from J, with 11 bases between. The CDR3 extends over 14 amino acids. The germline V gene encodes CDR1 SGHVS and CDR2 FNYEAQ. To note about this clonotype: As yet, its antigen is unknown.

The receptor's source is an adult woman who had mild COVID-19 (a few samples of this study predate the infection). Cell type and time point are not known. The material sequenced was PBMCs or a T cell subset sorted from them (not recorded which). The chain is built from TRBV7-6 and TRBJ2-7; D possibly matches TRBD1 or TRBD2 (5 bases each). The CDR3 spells CASSFGDGTYEQYF. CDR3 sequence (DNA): TGTGCCAGCAGCTTCGGGGACGGTACCTACGAGCAGTACTTC.